These T cell receptor beta chains were read from a single sample in a study of technical replicates of blood from a handful of donors. Assay: immunoSEQ multiplex PCR; the TCRdb copy retains only in-frame clones and omits some. The table lists 65,000 to 85,000 clones, 95% to 97% of them singletons. The material sequenced was T cells isolated from PBMCs. These TCRs come from a human donor in good health. CDR3s include the opening cysteine and the closing phenylalanine or tryptophan. D genes are given only for firm matches.

TRBV11-2	-	TRBJ2-4	CASSSIQDSKNIQYF	TGTGCCAGCAGCTCTATACAGGATTCCAAAAACATTCAGTACTTC
TRBV27	-	TRBJ2-1	CASSFLSGEQFF	TGTGCCAGCAGTTTTCTTTCCGGGGAGCAGTTCTTC
TRBV7-8	TRBD1	TRBJ2-3	CASSIIDRGLQTDTQYF	TGTGCCAGCAGCATAATAGACAGGGGTTTACAGACAGATACGCAGTATTTT
TRBV30	TRBD2	TRBJ2-7	CAWSVSSGGTEYF	TGTGCCTGGAGTGTGTCTAGCGGTGGAACGGAGTACTTC
TRBV18	-	TRBJ2-5	CASSPSAQETQYF	TGTGCCAGCTCACCAAGCGCTCAAGAGACCCAGTACTTC
TRBV14	-	TRBJ2-1	CASSNEFPAREDNEQFF	TGTGCCAGCAGCAATGAGTTTCCGGCCAGGGAGGACAATGAGCAGTTCTTC
TRBV5-1	-	TRBJ2-1	CASSLEGWRGLRVFF	TGCGCCAGCAGCTTGGAAGGATGGCGTGGACTACGCGTGTTCTTC
TRBV10-3	TRBD1	TRBJ2-7	CAISQLQGASYEQYF	TGTGCCATCAGTCAACTACAGGGGGCATCCTACGAGCAGTACTTC
TRBV7-3	-	TRBJ2-3	CASSPTTWGDRDTQYF	TGTGCCAGCAGCCCTACAACCTGGGGGGATAGGGATACGCAGTATTTT
TRBV6-5	TRBD1	TRBJ1-1	CASSYWTGGRDTEAFF	TGTGCCAGCAGTTATTGGACAGGGGGCAGGGACACTGAAGCTTTCTTT
TRBV6-5	-	TRBJ2-3	CAAHQAGGPPGTQYF	TGTGCCGCCCACCAAGCAGGAGGGCCACCAGGTACGCAGTATTTT
TRBV29-1	-	TRBJ1-1	CSVEGMDILEAFF	TGCAGCGTTGAAGGTATGGACATCCTTGAAGCTTTCTTT
TRBV14	-	TRBJ2-3	CASSQVQGFGTTYTDTQYF	TGTGCCAGCAGCCAAGTGCAAGGTTTCGGCACTACCTACACAGATACGCAGTATTTT
TRBV9	TRBD1	TRBJ1-4	CASSRQGATNEKLFF	TGTGCCAGCAGCCGACAGGGAGCAACTAATGAAAAACTGTTTTTT
TRBV6-1	-	TRBJ1-2	CASSEILGHHTF	TGTGCCAGCAGTGAAATTTTAGGACATCACACCTTC
TRBV29-1	-	TRBJ2-2	CSVQAQGSAGELFF	TGCAGCGTTCAAGCTCAGGGTTCCGCCGGGGAGCTGTTTTTT
TRBV4-3	TRBD1	TRBJ2-1	CASSPVLDRGQFF	TGCGCCAGCAGCCCGGTCCTGGACAGGGGGCAGTTCTTC
TRBV19	-	TRBJ2-1	CASSIFSSSYNEQFF	TGTGCCAGTAGTATCTTTAGTAGCTCCTACAATGAGCAGTTCTTC
TRBV19	-	TRBJ1-5	CASSMGVPDFYSNQPQHF	TGTGCCAGTAGTATGGGAGTGCCAGACTTTTATAGCAATCAGCCCCAGCATTTT
TRBV28	TRBD1	TRBJ2-7	CASSSRGTGSLYEQYF	TGTGCCAGCAGTTCAAGAGGGACAGGGAGTCTTTACGAGCAGTACTTC
TRBV7-3	-	TRBJ1-1	CASSPAEGEAFF	TGTGCCAGCAGCCCCGCGGAGGGTGAAGCTTTCTTT
TRBV9	-	TRBJ1-2	CASSVGEYGYTF	TGTGCCAGCAGCGTAGGCGAATATGGCTACACCTTC
TRBV4-3	TRBD2	TRBJ2-7	CASSQGTSSYEQYF	TGCGCCAGCAGCCAAGGGACTAGCAGCTACGAGCAGTACTTC
TRBV29-1	-	TRBJ1-1	CSVQGRMNTEAFF	TGCAGCGTACAGGGTAGGATGAACACTGAAGCTTTCTTT
TRBV5-4	TRBD1	TRBJ2-7	CASSLASGGDEQYF	TGTGCCAGCAGCTTGGCTTCAGGGGGCGATGAGCAGTACTTC
TRBV7-2	-	TRBJ2-5	CASSRDGTSQETQYF	TGTGCCAGCAGCAGAGACGGGACATCTCAAGAGACCCAGTACTTC
TRBV7-9	-	TRBJ1-2	CASSPTDNYGYTF	TGTGCCAGCAGCCCGACAGACAACTATGGCTACACCTTC
TRBV5-1	TRBD2	TRBJ2-7	CASSPGTSGMGEQYF	TGCGCCAGCAGCCCCGGGACTAGCGGGATGGGCGAGCAGTACTTC
TRBV5-1	-	TRBJ2-3	CASSLGQISTDTQYF	TGCGCCAGCAGCTTGGGACAAATTAGCACAGATACGCAGTATTTT
TRBV19	TRBD2	TRBJ2-5	CASSIEPGLAGGWRETQYF	TGTGCCAGTAGTATAGAACCGGGACTAGCGGGAGGATGGAGAGAGACCCAGTACTTC
TRBV19	TRBD2	TRBJ2-3	CASSKKAGDPPTDTQYF	TGTGCCAGTAGTAAGAAGGCGGGGGACCCACCCACAGATACGCAGTATTTT
TRBV21-1	-	TRBJ2-7	CASSNSYEQYF	TGTGCCAGCAGCAATAGCTACGAGCAGTACTTC
TRBV9	-	TRBJ2-1	CASSVGGSPSSYNEQFF	TGTGCCAGCAGCGTAGGGGGCTCACCGAGCTCCTACAATGAGCAGTTCTTC
TRBV6-5	-	TRBJ1-4	CASSRDKMGEKLFF	TGTGCCAGCAGTAGGGACAAGATGGGGGAAAAACTGTTTTTT
TRBV9	TRBD1	TRBJ1-2	CASSVGQGGSSVYGYTF	TGTGCCAGCAGCGTTGGACAGGGGGGAAGTTCGGTCTATGGCTACACCTTC
TRBV14	TRBD2	TRBJ2-5	CASSQGVKRDGWGETQYF	TGTGCCAGCAGCCAAGGAGTGAAGCGGGACGGCTGGGGAGAGACCCAGTACTTC
TRBV6-5	-	TRBJ1-2	CASSYRGNGYTF	TGTGCCAGCAGTTACCGGGGGAATGGCTACACCTTC